The present T cell receptor beta chain was sequenced within a study of regulatory T cells in long-lasting Graves disease. According to the study, TCR beta libraries were built with iRepertoire HTBI primers and CDR3-region Arm-PCR. TCRdb ran MiXCR on the multiplex PCR reads and lists one entry per CDR3 protein. The repertoire holds over 400,000 distinct CDR3 sequences, approximately 15% seen once, with more than 15% in the top ten. The sample holds many counts of this clonotype. Time point described: newly diagnosed GD, antithyroid drugs for less than 3 months. Making the TCR library involved RNA that had been extracted from PBMCs. Germline V lookup: CDR1 LGHDT, CDR2 YNNKEL (reference sequence). This CDR3 comprises 14 residues. Trimming removed 1 base at V and 2 bases at J, with 7 bases between. This same sample was also part of a study on T cells in Graves' hyperthyroidism and ophthalmopathy.

This specimen was peripheral blood mononuclear cells (PBMCs), taken at new diagnosis, from a patient treated with antithyroid drugs. V usage is TRBV3-1 and J usage is TRBJ2-3; D uncertain. This TCR derives from a woman between 45 and 65 years old with Graves disease. The CDR3 reads CASSQVIPTDTQYF. DNA for the CDR3: TGTGCCAGCAGCCAAGTAATCCCCACAGATACGCAGTATTTT.